This TCR beta chain comes out of a study of blood T cells in healthy people across ages. Trimming at V came to 2 bases and at J to 4 bases, leaving 5 bases not matched to a gene. CDR3 length: 15 residues. Together with a sample-barcoded 5' primer, a J-beta primer mix was included in a second PCR lasting roughly 6 to 12 cycles. TCRdb re-called the 5' RACE reads through MiXCR, storing one row per CDR3 protein. The data show 760,000 or so distinct CDR3 sequences, about 25% seen once. These data were likewise used in another study, on T cells of mothers and their children. That work states: Thymic selection shapes TCR recombination output similarly in related and unrelated pairs.

The source is a boy between 10 and 17 years old in good health. Sequencing input: blood. V and J are TRBV12-3 or TRBV12-4 and TRBJ2-1, with 7 bases identical to TRBD2. CDR3 protein: CASSLRRGLYNEQFF. CDR3 nucleotide sequence: TGTGCCAGCAGTTTACGGCGGGGGTTATACAATGAGCAGTTCTTC.